This TCR beta chain was captured by sequencing in a study of post-analysis software for immune sequencing data. General observations from the study: Strong same-batch co-clustering of samples appeared with F measure clustering. When patients were compared with controls, a handful of TRBV segments were more frequent, TRBV5-6, TRBV5-1 and TRBV20-1 among them.

TCR beta libraries were prepared from cDNA with unique molecular identifiers. One entry per CDR3 protein results from TCRdb running MiXCR on the PCR reads. The table has hundreds of thousands of distinct CDR3 sequences, 53% seen once. In the case of this clonotype: Antigen unknown.

V was trimmed by 6 bases and J by 4 bases, leaving 13 bases between them. The CDR3 loop spans 14 amino acids. Germline V CDR1 and CDR2: MNHEY, SMNVEV (reference sequence). What was sequenced was blood. The TCR was taken from a girl between 10 and 17 years old with multiple sclerosis. The chain has TRBV27 and TRBJ2-1, with D tentatively TRBD1 or TRBD2 (5 bases each). CDR3 residues: CASRPAGAYNEQFF. The CDR3 DNA reads as TGTGCCAGCAGACCCGCCGGGGCATACAATGAGCAGTTCTTC.